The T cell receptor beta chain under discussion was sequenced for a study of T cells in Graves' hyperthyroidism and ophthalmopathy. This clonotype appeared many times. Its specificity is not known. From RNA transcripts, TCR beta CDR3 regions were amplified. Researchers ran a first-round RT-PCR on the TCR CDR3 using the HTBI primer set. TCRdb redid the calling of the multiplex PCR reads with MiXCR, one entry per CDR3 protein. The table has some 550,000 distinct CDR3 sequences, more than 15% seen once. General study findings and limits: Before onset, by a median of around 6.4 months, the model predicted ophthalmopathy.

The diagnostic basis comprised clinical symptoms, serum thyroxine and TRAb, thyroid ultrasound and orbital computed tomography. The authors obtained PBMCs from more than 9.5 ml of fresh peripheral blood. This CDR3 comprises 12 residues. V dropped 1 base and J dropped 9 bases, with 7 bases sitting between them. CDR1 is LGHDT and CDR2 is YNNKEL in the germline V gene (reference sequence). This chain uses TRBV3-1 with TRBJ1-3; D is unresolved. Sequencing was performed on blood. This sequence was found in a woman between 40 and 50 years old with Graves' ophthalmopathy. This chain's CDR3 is CASSQGESTIYF. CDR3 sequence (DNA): TGTGCCAGCAGCCAAGGAGAATCCACCATATATTTT.